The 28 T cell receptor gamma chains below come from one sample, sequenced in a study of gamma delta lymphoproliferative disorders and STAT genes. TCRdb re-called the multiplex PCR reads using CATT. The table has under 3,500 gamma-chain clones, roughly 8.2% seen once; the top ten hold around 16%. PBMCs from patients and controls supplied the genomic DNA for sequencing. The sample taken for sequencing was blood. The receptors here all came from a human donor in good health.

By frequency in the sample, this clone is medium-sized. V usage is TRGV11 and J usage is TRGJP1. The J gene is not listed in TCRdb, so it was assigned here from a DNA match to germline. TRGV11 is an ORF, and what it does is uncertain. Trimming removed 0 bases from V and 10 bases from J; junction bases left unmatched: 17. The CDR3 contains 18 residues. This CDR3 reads CACWIRHVHDRGIWFKIF. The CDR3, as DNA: TGTGCCTGCTGGATTAGGCACGTTCACGACCGTGGGATTTGGTTCAAGATATTT.

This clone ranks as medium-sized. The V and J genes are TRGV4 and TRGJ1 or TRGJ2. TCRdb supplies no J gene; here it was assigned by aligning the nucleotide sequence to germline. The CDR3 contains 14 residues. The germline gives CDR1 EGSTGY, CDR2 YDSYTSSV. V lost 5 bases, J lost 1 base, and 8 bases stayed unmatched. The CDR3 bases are TGTGCCACCTGGGTACACCATAATTATTATAAGAAACTCTTT. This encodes CATWVHHNYYKKLF.

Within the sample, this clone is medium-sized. The CDR3 protein is CATWDGLYYKKLF. DNA of the CDR3: TGTGCCACCTGGGACGGGCTTTATTATAAGAAACTCTTT. The chain has TRGV3 and TRGJ1 or TRGJ2. TCRdb is silent on the J gene; assignment here came from matching the DNA to germline. The CDR3 contains 13 residues. Per the germline V gene, CDR1 is VTNTFY and CDR2 is YDVSTARD (reference sequence). The V gene end was trimmed by 3 bases and the J gene end by 3 bases; junction bases not matched to a gene: 5.

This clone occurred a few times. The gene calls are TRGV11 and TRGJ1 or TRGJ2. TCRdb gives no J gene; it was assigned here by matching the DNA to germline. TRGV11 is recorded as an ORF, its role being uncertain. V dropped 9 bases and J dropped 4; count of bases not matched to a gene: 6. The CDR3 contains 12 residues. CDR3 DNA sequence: TGTGCCTGCTGGGCAATCTATTATAAGAAACTCTTT. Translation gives CACWAIYYKKLF.

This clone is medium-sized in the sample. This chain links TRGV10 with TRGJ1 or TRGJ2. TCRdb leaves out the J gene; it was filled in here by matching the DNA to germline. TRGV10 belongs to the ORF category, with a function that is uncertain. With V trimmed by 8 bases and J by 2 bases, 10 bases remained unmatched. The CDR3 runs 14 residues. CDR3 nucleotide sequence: TGTGCTGCGTGGGATTGGGCGGATTATTATAAGAAACTCTTT. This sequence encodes CAAWDWADYYKKLF.

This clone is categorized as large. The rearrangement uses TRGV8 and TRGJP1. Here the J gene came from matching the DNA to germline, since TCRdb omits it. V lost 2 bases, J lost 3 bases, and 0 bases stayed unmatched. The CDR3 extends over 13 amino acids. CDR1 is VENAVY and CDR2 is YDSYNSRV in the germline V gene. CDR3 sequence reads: CATWDTTGWFKIF. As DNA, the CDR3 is TGTGCCACCTGGGATACCACTGGTTGGTTCAAGATATTT.

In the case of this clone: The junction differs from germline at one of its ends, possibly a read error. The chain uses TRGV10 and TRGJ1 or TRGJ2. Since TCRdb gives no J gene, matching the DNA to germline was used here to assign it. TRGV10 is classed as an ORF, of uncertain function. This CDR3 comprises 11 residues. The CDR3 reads CAGLLYYKKLF. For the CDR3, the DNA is TGCGCGGGCCTTTTATATTATAAGAAACTCTTT.

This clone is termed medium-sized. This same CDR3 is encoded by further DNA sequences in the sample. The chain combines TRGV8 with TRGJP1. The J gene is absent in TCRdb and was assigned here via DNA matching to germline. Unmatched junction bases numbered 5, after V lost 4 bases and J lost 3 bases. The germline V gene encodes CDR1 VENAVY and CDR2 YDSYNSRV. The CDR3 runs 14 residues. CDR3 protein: CATWDLATGWFKIF. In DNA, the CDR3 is TGTGCCACCTGGGACCTTGCCACTGGTTGGTTCAAGATATTT.

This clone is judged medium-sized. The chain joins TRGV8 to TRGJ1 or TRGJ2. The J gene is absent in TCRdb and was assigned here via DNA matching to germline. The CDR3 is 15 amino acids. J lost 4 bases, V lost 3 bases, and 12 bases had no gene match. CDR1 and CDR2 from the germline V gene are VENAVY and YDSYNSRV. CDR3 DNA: TGTGCCACCTGGGATCACACTATTATCTATTATAAGAAACTCTTT. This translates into CATWDHTIIYYKKLF.

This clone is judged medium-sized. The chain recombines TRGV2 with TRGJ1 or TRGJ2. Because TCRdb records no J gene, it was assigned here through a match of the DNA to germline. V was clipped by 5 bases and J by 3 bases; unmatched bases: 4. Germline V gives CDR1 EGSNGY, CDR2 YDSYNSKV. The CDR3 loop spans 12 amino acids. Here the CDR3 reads CATWATYYKKLF. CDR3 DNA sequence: TGTGCCACCTGGGCCACTTATTATAAGAAACTCTTT.

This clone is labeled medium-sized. The CDR3 is CATWDSPYYKKLF. The CDR3, as DNA: TGTGCCACCTGGGATAGCCCTTATTATAAGAAACTCTTT. J is TRGJ1 or TRGJ2 and V is TRGV8. The J gene was not available in TCRdb and was assigned here by matching the DNA to germline segments. Trimming removed 1 base from V and 3 bases from J; junction bases left unmatched: 3. The CDR3 is 13 residues long. Germline V gives CDR1 VENAVY, CDR2 YDSYNSRV.

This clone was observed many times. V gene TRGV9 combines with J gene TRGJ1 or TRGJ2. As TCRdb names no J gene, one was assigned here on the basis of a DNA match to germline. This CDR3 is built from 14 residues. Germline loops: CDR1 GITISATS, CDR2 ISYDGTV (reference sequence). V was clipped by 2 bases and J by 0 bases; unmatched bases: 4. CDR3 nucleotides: TGTGCCTTGTGGGAGGGGAAGAATTATTATAAGAAACTCTTT. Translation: CALWEGKNYYKKLF.

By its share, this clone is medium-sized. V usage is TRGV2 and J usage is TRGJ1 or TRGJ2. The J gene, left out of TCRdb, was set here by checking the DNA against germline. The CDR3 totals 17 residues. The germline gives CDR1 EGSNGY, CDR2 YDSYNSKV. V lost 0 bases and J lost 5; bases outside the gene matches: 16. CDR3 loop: CATWDGPKPRCHYKKLF. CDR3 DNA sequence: TGTGCCACCTGGGACGGGCCTAAACCTAGGTGTCATTATAAGAAACTCTTT.

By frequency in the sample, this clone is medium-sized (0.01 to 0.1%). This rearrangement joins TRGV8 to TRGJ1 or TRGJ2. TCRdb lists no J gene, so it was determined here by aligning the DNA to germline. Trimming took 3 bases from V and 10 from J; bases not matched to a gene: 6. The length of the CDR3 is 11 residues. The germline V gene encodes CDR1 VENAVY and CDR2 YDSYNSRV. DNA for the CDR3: TGTGCCACCTGGGATGGCGGGAAGAAACTCTTT. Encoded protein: CATWDGGKKLF.

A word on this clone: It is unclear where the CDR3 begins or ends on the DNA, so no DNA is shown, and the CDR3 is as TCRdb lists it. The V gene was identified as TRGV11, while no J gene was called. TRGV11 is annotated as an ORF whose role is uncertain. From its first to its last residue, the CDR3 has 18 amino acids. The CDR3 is CTTVPAGLGISSDWIKTF.

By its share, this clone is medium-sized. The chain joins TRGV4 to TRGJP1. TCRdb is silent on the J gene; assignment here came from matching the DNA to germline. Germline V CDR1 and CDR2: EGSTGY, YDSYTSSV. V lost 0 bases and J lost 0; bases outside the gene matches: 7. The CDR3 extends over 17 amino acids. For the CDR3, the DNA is TGTGCCACCTGGGATGGGCTAGAAAATACCACTGGTTGGTTCAAGATATTT. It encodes CATWDGLENTTGWFKIF.

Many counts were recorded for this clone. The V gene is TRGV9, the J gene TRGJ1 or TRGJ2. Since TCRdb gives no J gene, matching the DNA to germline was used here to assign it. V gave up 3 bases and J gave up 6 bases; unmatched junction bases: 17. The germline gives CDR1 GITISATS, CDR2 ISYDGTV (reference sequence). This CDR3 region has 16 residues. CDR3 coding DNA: TGTGCCTTGTGGGAGCCCCCCTCCTTTTATTCTTATAAGAAACTCTTT. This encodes CALWEPPSFYSYKKLF.

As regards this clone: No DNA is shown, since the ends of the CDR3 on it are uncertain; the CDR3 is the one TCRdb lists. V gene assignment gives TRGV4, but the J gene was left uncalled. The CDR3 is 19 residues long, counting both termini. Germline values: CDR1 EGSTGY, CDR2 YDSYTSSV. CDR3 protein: CATWDCLIIRNSLAVEQHF.

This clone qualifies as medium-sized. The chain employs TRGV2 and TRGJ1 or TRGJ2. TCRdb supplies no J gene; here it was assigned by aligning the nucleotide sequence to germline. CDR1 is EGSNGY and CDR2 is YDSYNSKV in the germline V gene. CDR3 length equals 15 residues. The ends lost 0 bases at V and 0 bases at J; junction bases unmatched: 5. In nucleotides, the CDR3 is TGTGCCACCTGGGACGGGCCTCTGAATTATTATAAGAAACTCTTT. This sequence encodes CATWDGPLNYYKKLF.

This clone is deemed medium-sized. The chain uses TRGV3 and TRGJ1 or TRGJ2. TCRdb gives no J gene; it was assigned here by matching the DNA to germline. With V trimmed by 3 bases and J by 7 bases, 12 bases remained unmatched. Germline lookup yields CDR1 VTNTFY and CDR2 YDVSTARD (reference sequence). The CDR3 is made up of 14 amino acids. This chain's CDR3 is CATWDPRGRYKKLF. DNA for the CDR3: TGTGCCACCTGGGACCCCCGAGGTCGCTATAAGAAACTCTTT.

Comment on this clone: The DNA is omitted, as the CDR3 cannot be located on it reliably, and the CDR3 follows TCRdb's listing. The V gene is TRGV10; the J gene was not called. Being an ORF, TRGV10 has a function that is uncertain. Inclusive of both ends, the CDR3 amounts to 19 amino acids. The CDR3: CAAWVLLGIRNSLAVEQHF.

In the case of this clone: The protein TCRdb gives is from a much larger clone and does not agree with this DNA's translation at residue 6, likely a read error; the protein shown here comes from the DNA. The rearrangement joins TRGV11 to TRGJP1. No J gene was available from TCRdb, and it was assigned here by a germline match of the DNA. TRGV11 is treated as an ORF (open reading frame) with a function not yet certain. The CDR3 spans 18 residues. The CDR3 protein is CACWIKHVHDRGIWFKIF. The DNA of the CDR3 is TGTGCCTGCTGGATTAAGCACGTTCACGACCGTGGGATTTGGTTCAAGATATTT.

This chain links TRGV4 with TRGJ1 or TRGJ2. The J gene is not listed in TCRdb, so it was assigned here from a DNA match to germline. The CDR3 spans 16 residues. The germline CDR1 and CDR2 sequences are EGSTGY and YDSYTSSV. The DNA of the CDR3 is TGTGCACCTGGGATGGGCTATTTCCCAAATTATTATAAGAAACTCTTT. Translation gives CAPGMGYFPNYYKKLF.

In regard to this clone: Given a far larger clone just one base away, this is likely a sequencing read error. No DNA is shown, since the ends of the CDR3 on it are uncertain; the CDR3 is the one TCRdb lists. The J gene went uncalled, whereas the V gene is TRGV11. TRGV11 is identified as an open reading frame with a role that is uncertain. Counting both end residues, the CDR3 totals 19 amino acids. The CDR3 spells CTTVPAGLGPTAGPFKKLF.

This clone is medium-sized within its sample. The CDR3 DNA is TGTGCCACCTGGGACGGGCCCCCTAAGAAACTCTTT. Translating it yields CATWDGPPKKLF. The V call is TRGV2, the J call TRGJ1 or TRGJ2. TCRdb is silent on the J gene; assignment here came from matching the DNA to germline. The V gene end was trimmed by 0 bases and the J gene end by 9 bases; junction bases not matched to a gene: 5. CDR3 length equals 12 residues. CDR1 is EGSNGY and CDR2 is YDSYNSKV in the germline V gene.

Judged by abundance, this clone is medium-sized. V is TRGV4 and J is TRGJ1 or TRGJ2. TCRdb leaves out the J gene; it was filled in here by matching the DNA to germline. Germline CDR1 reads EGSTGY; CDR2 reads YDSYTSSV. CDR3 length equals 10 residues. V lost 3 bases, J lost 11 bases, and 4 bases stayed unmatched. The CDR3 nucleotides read TGTGCCACCTGGGATCCCGAGAAACTCTTT. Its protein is CATWDPEKLF.

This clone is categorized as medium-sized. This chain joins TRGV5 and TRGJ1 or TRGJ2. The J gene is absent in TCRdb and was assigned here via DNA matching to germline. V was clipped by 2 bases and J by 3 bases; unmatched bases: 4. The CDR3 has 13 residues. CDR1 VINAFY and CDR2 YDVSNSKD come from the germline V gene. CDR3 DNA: TGTGCCACCTGGGACATTCCTTATTATAAGAAACTCTTT. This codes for CATWDIPYYKKLF.

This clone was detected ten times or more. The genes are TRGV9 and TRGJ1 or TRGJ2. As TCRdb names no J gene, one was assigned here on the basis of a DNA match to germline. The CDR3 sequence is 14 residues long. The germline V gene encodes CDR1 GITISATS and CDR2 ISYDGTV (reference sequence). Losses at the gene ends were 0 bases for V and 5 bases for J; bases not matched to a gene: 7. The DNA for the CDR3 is TGTGCCTTGTGGGAGGTGCGACGGAATTATAAGAAACTCTTT. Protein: CALWEVRRNYKKLF.